This passage covers 8 T cell receptor beta chains from one sample sequenced in a study of shared clonotypes between healthy human individuals. Clones were sequenced by immunoSEQ multiplex PCR, and TCRdb holds only the in-frame ones, with some missing. Of fewer than 850,000 clones listed, less than 95% were seen once; the top ten hold roughly 36%. The sequenced sample was memory CD8+ T cells from PBMCs. The subset: CD45RO+ cells pooled with CCR7-negative TemRA cells. These receptors came from a man aged 18 to 30 in good health. Some clones in this sample may be carry-over from other donors' samples.

With regard to this clone: The identical CDR3 is also encoded by other nucleotide sequences in the sample. V is TRBV4-1 and J is TRBJ2-1; 13 nucleotides match TRBD2. With 4 bases clipped from V and 6 bases from J, the junction kept 3 bases outside the gene matches. Germline CDR1 reads MGHRA; CDR2 reads YSYEKL. The CDR3 totals 15 residues. In DNA, the CDR3 is TGCGCCAGCAGCCCCGGACTAGCGGGAGCCAATGAGCAGTTCTTC. Its translation is CASSPGLAGANEQFF.

The V call is TRBV9, the J call TRBJ2-3; perhaps TRBD2 as D (5 bases). The CDR3 is 13 residues long. Germline assignment: CDR1 SGDLS and CDR2 YYNGEE. V dropped 3 bases and J dropped 8 bases, with 13 bases sitting between them. The CDR3 region is CASSAQRAGTQYF. The DNA for the CDR3 is TGTGCCAGCAGCGCCCAAAGGGCGGGTACGCAGTATTTT. The entire variable domain, with the rest obtained from reference TRBV9 and TRBJ2-3, is as follows: DSGVTQTPKHLITATGQRVTLRCSPRSGDLSVYWYQQSLDQGLQFLIQYYNGEERAKGNILERFSAQQFPDLHSELNLSSLELGDSALYFCASSAQRAGTQYFGPGTRLTVL.

The chain links TRBV6-1 to TRBJ2-7, with TRBD2 matching 11 bases. CDR3 length equals 21 residues. J was trimmed by 3 bases and V by 2 bases; bases with no gene match: 21. Germline-derived CDR1 and CDR2 are MNHNS and SASEGT. In DNA form, the CDR3 reads TGTGCCAGCAGTGAACGGCAGGGGTTACCTAGCGGGAGGCAAAGGTTCTACGAGCAGTACTTC. Translation: CASSERQGLPSGRQRFYEQYF.

The V gene is TRBV6-6, the J gene TRBJ2-3; D is perhaps TRBD1 (5 bases). Germline V gene data show CDR1 as MNHNY and CDR2 as SVGAGI (reference sequence). The CDR3 runs 14 residues. V was trimmed by 2 bases and J by 5 bases, leaving 11 bases between them. CDR3 protein: CASSYGAGIDTQYF. For the CDR3, the DNA is TGTGCCAGCAGTTACGGTGCAGGGATAGATACGCAGTATTTT.

CDR3 sequence reads: CASSPGTVAYEQYF. DNA of the CDR3: TGTGCCAGTAGCCCCGGGACGGTCGCCTACGAGCAGTACTTC. V gene TRBV19 combines with J gene TRBJ2-7; TRBD1 or TRBD2 may be the D gene (5 bases each). V lost 6 bases and J 2 bases, leaving 14 bases between the germline ends. The CDR3 contains 14 residues. From germline, CDR1 is LNHDA and CDR2 SQIVND (reference sequence).

This rearrangement joins TRBV7-6 to TRBJ2-2; perhaps TRBD1 as D (7 bases). Germline CDR1 SGHVS, CDR2 FNYEAQ. V shed 4 bases and J shed 4 bases, with 13 bases lying between them. The CDR3 sequence is 15 residues long. The CDR3 DNA sequence: TGTGCCAGCAGCTCCTCAGGGGGGCGCACCGGGGAGCTGTTTTTT. Its protein is CASSSSGGRTGELFF.

The chain employs TRBV29-1 and TRBJ1-3, with D possibly TRBD1 on 6 matching bases. The CDR3 extends over 15 amino acids. Trimming cost V 5 bases and J 11 bases, with 25 bases left between them. Looked up from germline, CDR1 is SQVTM and CDR2 is ANQGSEA. Here the CDR3 DNA reads TGCAGCGTTTCCGTTCGGGCAGCAGGCGGGGGGCCCATATATTTT. This encodes CSVSVRAAGGGPIYF.

The table lists this clone with a few counts. The V gene is TRBV6-1, the J gene TRBJ2-5, with D possibly TRBD2 on 6 matching bases. V lost 1 base and J 5 bases, leaving 11 bases between the germline ends. The CDR3 has 14 amino acids. Per germline, CDR1 MNHNS and CDR2 SASEGT. The CDR3: CASSEGGGWETQYF. The DNA for the CDR3 is TGTGCCAGCAGTGAAGGCGGAGGGTGGGAGACCCAGTACTTC.